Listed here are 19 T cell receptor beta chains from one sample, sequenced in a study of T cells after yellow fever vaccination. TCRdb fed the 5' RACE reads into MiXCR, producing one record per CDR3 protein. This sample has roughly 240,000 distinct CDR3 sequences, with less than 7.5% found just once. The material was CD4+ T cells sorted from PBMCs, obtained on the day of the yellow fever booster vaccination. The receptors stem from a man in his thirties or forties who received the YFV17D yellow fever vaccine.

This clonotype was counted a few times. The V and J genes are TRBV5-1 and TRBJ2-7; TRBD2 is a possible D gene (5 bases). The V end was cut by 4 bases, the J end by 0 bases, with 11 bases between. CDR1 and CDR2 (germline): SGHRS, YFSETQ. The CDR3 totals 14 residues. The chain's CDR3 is CASSGTAGSYEQYF. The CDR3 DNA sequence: TGCGCCAGCAGCGGAACCGCGGGCTCCTACGAGCAGTACTTC.

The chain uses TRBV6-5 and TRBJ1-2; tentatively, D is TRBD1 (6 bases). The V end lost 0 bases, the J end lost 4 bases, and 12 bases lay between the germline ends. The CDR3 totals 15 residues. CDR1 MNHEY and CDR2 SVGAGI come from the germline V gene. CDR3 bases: TGTGCCAGCAGTTACTCGAGGACAGCCTCCTATGGCTACACCTTC. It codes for CASSYSRTASYGYTF.

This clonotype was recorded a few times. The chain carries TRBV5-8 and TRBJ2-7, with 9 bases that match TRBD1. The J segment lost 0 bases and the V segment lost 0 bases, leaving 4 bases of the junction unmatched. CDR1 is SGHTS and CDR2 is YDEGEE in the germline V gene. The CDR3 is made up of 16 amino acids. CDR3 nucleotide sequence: TGTGCCAGCAGCTTGGGGGACAGGGTGAGCTCCTACGAGCAGTACTTC. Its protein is CASSLGDRVSSYEQYF.

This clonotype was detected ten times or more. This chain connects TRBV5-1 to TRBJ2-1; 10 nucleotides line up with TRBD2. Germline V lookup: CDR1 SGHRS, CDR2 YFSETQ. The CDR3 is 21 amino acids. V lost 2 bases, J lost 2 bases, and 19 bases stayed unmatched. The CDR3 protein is CASSFESGRSSGGGTYNEQFF. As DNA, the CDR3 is TGCGCCAGCAGCTTTGAATCTGGAAGGTCTAGCGGGGGCGGGACCTACAATGAGCAGTTCTTC.

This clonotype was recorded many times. As DNA, the CDR3 is TGTGCCAGCAGCTTAGAGGCTAGCGGGATGGAGACCCAGTACTTC. Translating it yields CASSLEASGMETQYF. The chain is built from TRBV7-6 and TRBJ2-5; 9 positions agree with TRBD2. The V gene's germline CDR1 is SGHVS and CDR2 FNYEAQ. Trimming at V came to 1 base and at J to 5 bases, leaving 5 bases not matched to a gene. CDR3 size: 15 residues.

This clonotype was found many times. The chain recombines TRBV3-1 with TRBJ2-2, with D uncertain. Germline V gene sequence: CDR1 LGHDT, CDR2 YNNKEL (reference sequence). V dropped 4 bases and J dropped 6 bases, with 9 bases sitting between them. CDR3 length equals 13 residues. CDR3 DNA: TGTGCCAGCAGCCTTGACCGACCCGGGGAGCTGTTTTTT. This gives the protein CASSLDRPGELFF.

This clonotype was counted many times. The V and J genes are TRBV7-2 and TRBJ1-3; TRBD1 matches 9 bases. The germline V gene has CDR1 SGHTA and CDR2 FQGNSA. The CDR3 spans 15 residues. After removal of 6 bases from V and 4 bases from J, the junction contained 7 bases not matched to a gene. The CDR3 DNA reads TGTGCCAGCAGTATACAGGGGGCAGGGGGAAACACCATATATTTT. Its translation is CASSIQGAGGNTIYF.

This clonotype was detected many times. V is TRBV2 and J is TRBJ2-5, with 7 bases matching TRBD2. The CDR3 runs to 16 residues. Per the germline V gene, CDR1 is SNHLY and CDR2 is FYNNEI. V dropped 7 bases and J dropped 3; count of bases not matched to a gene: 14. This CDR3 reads CASNRAGGSFKETQYF. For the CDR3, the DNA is TGTGCCAGCAATCGGGCGGGCGGGAGCTTCAAAGAGACCCAGTACTTC.

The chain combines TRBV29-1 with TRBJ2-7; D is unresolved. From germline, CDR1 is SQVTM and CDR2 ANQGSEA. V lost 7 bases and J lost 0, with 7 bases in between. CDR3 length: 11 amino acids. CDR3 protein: CSGSDSYEQYF. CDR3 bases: TGCAGCGGGAGCGACTCCTACGAGCAGTACTTC.

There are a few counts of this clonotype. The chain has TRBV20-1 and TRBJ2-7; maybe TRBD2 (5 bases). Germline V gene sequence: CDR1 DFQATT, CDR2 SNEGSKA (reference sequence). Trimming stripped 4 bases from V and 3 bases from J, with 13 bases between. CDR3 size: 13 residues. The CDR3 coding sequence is TGCAGTGCTAAAGACCTAGCAGACTACGAGCAGTACTTC. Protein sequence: CSAKDLADYEQYF.

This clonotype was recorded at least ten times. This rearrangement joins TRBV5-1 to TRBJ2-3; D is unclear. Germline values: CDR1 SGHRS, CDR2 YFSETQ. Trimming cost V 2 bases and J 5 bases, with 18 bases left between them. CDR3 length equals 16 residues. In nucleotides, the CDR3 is TGCGCCAGCAGCTTCCTTGGGCAATCGTGGGGAGATACGCAGTATTTT. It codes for CASSFLGQSWGDTQYF.

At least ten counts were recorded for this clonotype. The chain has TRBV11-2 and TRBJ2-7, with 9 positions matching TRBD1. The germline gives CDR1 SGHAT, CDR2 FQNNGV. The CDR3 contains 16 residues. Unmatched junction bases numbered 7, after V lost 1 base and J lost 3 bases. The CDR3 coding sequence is TGTGCCAGCAGCTTAGCAGCCGGGACAGGGCTCTACGAGCAGTACTTC. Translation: CASSLAAGTGLYEQYF.

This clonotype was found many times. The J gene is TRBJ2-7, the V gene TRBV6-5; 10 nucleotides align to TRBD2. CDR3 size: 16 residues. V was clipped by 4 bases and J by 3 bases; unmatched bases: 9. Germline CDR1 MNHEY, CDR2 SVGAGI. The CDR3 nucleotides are TGTGCCAGCAGTTCGGCTAGCGGGAGTATCGGCTACGAGCAGTACTTC. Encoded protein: CASSSASGSIGYEQYF.

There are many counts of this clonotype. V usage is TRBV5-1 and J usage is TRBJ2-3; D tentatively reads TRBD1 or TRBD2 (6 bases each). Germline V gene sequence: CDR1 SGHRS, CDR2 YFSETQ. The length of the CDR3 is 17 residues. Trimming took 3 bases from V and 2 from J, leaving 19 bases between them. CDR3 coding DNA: TGCGCCAGCAGCTCCCGACGGTGGGGGGCTTCCACAGATACGCAGTATTTT. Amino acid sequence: CASSSRRWGASTDTQYF.

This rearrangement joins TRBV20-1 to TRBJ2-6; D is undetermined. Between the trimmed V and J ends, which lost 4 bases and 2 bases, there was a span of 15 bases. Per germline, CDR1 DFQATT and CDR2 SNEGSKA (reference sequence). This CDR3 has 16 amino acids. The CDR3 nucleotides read TGCAGTGCTAATGCAGCACCCAGTGCTGGGGCCAACGTCCTGACTTTC. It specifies CSANAAPSAGANVLTF.

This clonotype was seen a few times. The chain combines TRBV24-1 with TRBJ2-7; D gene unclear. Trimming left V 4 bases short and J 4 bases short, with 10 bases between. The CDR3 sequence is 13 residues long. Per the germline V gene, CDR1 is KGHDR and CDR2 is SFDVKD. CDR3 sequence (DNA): TGTGCCACCAGTGAGCAAGGAACATACGAGCAGTACTTC. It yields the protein CATSEQGTYEQYF.

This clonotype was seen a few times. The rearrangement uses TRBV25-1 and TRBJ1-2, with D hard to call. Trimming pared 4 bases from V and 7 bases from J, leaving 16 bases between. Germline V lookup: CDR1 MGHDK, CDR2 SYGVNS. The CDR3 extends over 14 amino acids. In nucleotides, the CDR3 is TGTGCCAGCAGTGGTCTCAGCTCGGGTTCTGGCTACACCTTC. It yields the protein CASSGLSSGSGYTF.

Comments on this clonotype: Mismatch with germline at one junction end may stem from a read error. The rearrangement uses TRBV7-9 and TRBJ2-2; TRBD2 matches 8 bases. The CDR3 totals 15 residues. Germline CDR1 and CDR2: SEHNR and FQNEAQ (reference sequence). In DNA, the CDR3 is TGTGCCAGCAGCTTAAGACTAGCGAGGACCGGGGAGCTGGTTTTT. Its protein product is CASSLRLARTGELVF.

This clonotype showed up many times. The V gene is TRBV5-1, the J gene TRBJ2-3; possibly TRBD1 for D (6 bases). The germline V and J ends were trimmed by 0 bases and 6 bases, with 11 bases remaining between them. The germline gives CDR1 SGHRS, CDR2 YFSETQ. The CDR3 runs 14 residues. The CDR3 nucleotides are TGCGCCAGCAGCTTGGAGAGGGGGATCGATACGCAGTATTTT. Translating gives CASSLERGIDTQYF.